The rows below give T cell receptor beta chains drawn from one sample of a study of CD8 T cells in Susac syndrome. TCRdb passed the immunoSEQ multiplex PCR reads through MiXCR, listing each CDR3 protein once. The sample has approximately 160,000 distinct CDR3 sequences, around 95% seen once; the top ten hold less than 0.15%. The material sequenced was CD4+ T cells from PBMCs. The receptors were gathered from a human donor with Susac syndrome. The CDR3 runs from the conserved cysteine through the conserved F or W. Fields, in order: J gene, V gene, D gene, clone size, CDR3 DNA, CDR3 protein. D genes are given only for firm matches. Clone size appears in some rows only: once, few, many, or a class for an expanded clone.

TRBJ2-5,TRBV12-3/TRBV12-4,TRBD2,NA,TGTGCCACCCAGCGGGGGGCTGGTGAGACCCAGTACTTC,CATQRGAGETQYF
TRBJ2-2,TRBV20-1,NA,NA,TGCAGTGCCGCGACAGTGAACACCGGGGAGCTGTTTTTT,CSAATVNTGELFF
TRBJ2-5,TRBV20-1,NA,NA,TGCAGTGCTATCGTCCGGCAAACCCAAGAGACCCAGTACTTC,CSAIVRQTQETQYF
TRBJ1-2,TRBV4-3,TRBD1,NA,TGCGCCAGCAGCCGGGAGGACAGGACCTCAACCTATGGCTACACCTTC,CASSREDRTSTYGYTF
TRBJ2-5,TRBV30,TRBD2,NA,TGTGCCTGGAGTTTACTAGCGGGATCGGCCCAAGAGACCCAGTACTTC,CAWSLLAGSAQETQYF
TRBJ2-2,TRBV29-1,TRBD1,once,TGCAGCGTCCCGACAGGGGCGCTGAACACCGGGGAGCTGTTTTTT,CSVPTGALNTGELFF
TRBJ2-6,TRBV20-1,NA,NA,TGCAGTGCGGCAAGTGCAAGGGGCTCTGGGGCCAACGTCCTGACTTTC,CSAASARGSGANVLTF
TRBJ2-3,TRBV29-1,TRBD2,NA,TGCAGCGTTGAACCCCCAGCGGGAGTCGGAACGGGTACGCAGTATTTT,CSVEPPAGVGTGTQYF
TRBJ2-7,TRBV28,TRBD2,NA,TGTGCCAGCAGTTTCAATCTAGCGGGAAACTACGAGCAGTACTTC,CASSFNLAGNYEQYF
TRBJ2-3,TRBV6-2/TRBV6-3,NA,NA,TGTGCCAGTATCGACGGGGGTTCAGATACGCAGTATTTT,CASIDGGSDTQYF
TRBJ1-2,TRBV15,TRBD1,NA,TGTGCCACCAGTGACAGGGGCTATGGCTACACCTTC,CATSDRGYGYTF
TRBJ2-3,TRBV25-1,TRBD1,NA,TGTGCCAGCAGTGAAGTATCAGACAGGGCCAGCCATTTT,CASSEVSDRASHF
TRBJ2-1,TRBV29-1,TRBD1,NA,TGCAGCGCCGGACACTTACAGGGGGCCTACCAGTCGGTGCAGTTCTTC,CSAGHLQGAYQSVQFF
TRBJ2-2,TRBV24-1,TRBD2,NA,TGTGCCACCAGTGGGACCCCCCATAGGCGGGAGGCCGGGGAGCTGTTTTTT,CATSGTPHRREAGELFF
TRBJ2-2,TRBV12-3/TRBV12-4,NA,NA,TGTGCCAGCTGGGCTTTGTACACCGGGGAGCTGTTTTTT,CASWALYTGELFF
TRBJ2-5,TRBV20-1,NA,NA,TGCAGTGCCGGGGGTGGGCTAACCGGGGAGACCCAGTACTTC,CSAGGGLTGETQYF
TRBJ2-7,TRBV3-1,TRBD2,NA,TGTGCCAGCAGCCAAGATCTGACCGCGGGAGCCGAGCAGTACTTC,CASSQDLTAGAEQYF
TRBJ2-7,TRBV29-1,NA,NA,TGCAGCGTTGGGTCCCAGTACCTAGACTACGAGCAGTACTTC,CSVGSQYLDYEQYF
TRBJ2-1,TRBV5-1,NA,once,TGCGCCAGCAGCTTGAATTTGTACAATGAGCAGTTCTTC,CASSLNLYNEQFF
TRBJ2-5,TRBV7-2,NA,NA,TGTGCCAGCAGCCCAGCGGTGGGGCGCCTCCAAGAGACCCAGTACTTC,CASSPAVGRLQETQYF
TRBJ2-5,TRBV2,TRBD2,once,TGTGCCAGCAATGGTTTGCTAGCGGGAGAGCAAGAGACCCAGTACTTC,CASNGLLAGEQETQYF
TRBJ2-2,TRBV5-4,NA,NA,TGTGCCAGCAGCTCCGCCGCAGGGACGAACACCGGGGAGCTGTTTTTT,CASSSAAGTNTGELFF